These 27 T cell receptor beta chains were all obtained from the same sample, sequenced in a study of T cells in tumors after PD-1 blockade (dated by TCRdb to the late 2010s). This specimen's time point label, interpreted: after anti-PD-1 therapy. The library was produced with the immunoSEQ multiplex PCR assay. Here the immuneACCESS table is served through TCRdb, limited to in-frame sequences with V and J called. Missing clones are a known gap in these copies; in checked studies unresolved V genes cover under half, and the rest lacks a known reason. In this sample the table shows around 34,000 clones, around 73% of which occur a single time. 40% of the sample comes from the top ten. This specimen consisted of PBMCs, obtained after anti-PD-1 treatment. These receptors came from a human donor with basal cell carcinoma.

V usage is TRBV5-4 and J usage is TRBJ1-1; the match to TRBD1 covers 11 bases. V shed 4 bases, J shed 3 bases, and the junction held 8 bases outside the gene matches. In germline, CDR1 is SGHNT, CDR2 YYREEE (reference sequence). The CDR3 contains 16 residues. The CDR3 here is CASSKGQGVGDTEAFF. For the CDR3, the DNA is TGTGCCAGCAGCAAGGGACAGGGGGTCGGAGACACTGAAGCTTTCTTT. The entire variable domain, with the rest obtained from reference TRBV5-4 and TRBJ1-1, is as follows: ETGVTQSPTHLIKTRGQQVTLRCSSQSGHNTVSWYQQALGQGPQFIFQYYREEENGRGNFPPRFSGLQFPNYSSELNVNALELDDSALYLCASSKGQGVGDTEAFFGQGTRLTVV.

The J gene is TRBJ1-2, the V gene TRBV6-5, with D possibly matching TRBD1 (5 bases). CDR1 is MNHEY, CDR2 SVGAGI, per germline. The CDR3 is 14 residues long. V lost 6 bases to trimming and J lost 0 bases, with 11 bases between them. The CDR3 reads CASRKDRANYGYTF. The CDR3 DNA sequence: TGTGCCAGCAGGAAAGACAGAGCTAACTATGGCTACACCTTC.

This clone appeared once. The gene calls are TRBV27 and TRBJ2-3; no firm D call. The CDR3 consists of 11 residues. Germline CDR1 MNHEY, CDR2 SMNVEV (reference sequence). The V end was cut by 2 bases, the J end by 5 bases, with 2 bases between. CDR3 residues: CASSLQDTQYF. For the CDR3, the DNA is TGTGCCAGCAGTTTACAAGATACGCAGTATTTT.

The chain links TRBV7-6 to TRBJ2-5; D gene ambiguous. The CDR3 runs 13 residues. Looked up from germline, CDR1 is SGHVS and CDR2 is FNYEAQ. V was cut by 2 bases and J by 9 bases, with 13 bases left in between. The CDR3 protein is CASSLSSFGAQYF. The CDR3 DNA follows: TGTGCCAGCAGCTTATCCTCTTTTGGGGCCCAGTACTTC.

The V and J genes are TRBV5-8 and TRBJ2-7, with 8 bases identical to TRBD1. Trimming took 4 bases from V and 7 from J; bases not matched to a gene: 10. The CDR3 length is 14 residues. CDR1 is SGHTS, CDR2 YDEGEE, per germline. CDR3: CASSRSGGAWEQYF. The CDR3, as DNA: TGTGCCAGCAGCAGATCAGGGGGCGCGTGGGAGCAGTACTTC.

This chain uses TRBV27 with TRBJ2-1; D ambiguous. This CDR3 is 14 amino acids long. With 0 bases removed from V and 3 bases from J, the gap between germline ends came to 6 bases. CDR1 is MNHEY and CDR2 is SMNVEV in the germline V gene (reference sequence). The CDR3 DNA follows: TGTGCCAGCAGTTTATCGTTTTTCTACAATGAGCAGTTCTTC. Translating it yields CASSLSFFYNEQFF.

The chain employs TRBV6-2 or TRBV6-3 and TRBJ2-1; 10 bases agree with TRBD1. CDR3 length: 15 residues. Trimming at V came to 6 bases and at J to 6 bases, leaving 8 bases not matched to a gene. Germline CDR1 MNHEY, CDR2 SVGEGT. The CDR3 sequence is CASRPTGTGANEQFF. CDR3 coding DNA: TGTGCCAGCAGACCTACCGGGACAGGGGCCAATGAGCAGTTCTTC.

Only one count was recorded for this clone. The chain uses TRBV7-3 and TRBJ2-1, with 8 bases that match TRBD2. V lost 2 bases and J lost 1; bases outside the gene matches: 10. CDR1 and CDR2 from the germline V gene are SGHTA and FQGTGA. This CDR3 contains 18 residues. DNA for the CDR3: TGTGCCAGCAGCTTACAAGCGGGAGCCGTGGGGTCCTACAATGAGCAGTTCTTC. Amino acid sequence: CASSLQAGAVGSYNEQFF.

The chain uses TRBV30 and TRBJ1-3, with 7 bases that match TRBD1. V gave up 1 base and J gave up 0 bases; unmatched junction bases: 0. The CDR3 is 14 residues long. Looked up from germline, CDR1 is GTSNPN and CDR2 is SVGIG (reference sequence). Here the CDR3 reads CAWSGQGSGNTIYF. The CDR3 DNA is TGTGCCTGGAGTGGACAGGGCTCTGGAAACACCATATATTTT.

The chain couples TRBV24-1 to TRBJ2-7, with 8 bases matching TRBD1. The V segment lost 10 bases and the J segment 2 bases; nucleotides outside the gene matches: 9. In germline, CDR1 is KGHDR, CDR2 SFDVKD. This CDR3 spans 14 amino acids. CDR3 residues: CATGEGTGPYEQYF. CDR3 DNA sequence: TGTGCCACGGGAGAGGGGACAGGACCCTACGAGCAGTACTTC.

The sample holds one count of this clone. The junction differs from germline at one of its ends, possibly a read error. The V call is TRBV7-8, the J call TRBJ1-1; D may be TRBD1 (6 bases). The CDR3 sequence is 14 residues long. From germline, CDR1 is SGHVS and CDR2 FQNEAQ. CDR3 bases: TGTGTCAGCAGTTTAAACACAGGGTCCACTGAAGCTTTCTTT. Protein product: CVSSLNTGSTEAFF.

This rearrangement joins TRBV30 to TRBJ2-7; D uncertain. The CDR3 consists of 12 residues. Deletions cut 0 bases from V and 3 bases from J, with 6 bases between. CDR1 is GTSNPN and CDR2 is SVGIG in the germline V gene (reference sequence). The CDR3 spells CAWSVNGYEQYF. For the CDR3, the DNA is TGTGCCTGGAGTGTTAACGGCTACGAGCAGTACTTC.

At least ten counts were recorded for this clone. This chain uses TRBV12-1 with TRBJ2-7; TRBD1 is the table's D call, not checked against the DNA. TRBV12-1 is termed a pseudogene. The CDR3 has 16 amino acids. In DNA, the CDR3 is TGTGCCAGCAGCTTTGCGCAAAGGGACACATCCTACGAGCAGTACTTC. Its translation is CASSFAQRDTSYEQYF.

This rearrangement joins TRBV19 to TRBJ1-4; D call uncertain. The CDR3 loop spans 14 amino acids. Germline loops: CDR1 LNHDA, CDR2 SQIVND (reference sequence). The V and J ends lost 3 bases and 3 bases respectively, with 8 bases between them. The CDR3 nucleotides read TGTGCCAGTAGTATGTCCCACCCTAATGAAAAACTGTTTTTT. Protein product: CASSMSHPNEKLFF.

The chain carries TRBV13 and TRBJ1-1; D ambiguous. V lost 5 bases to trimming and J lost 6 bases, with 7 bases between them. Germline V gene data show CDR1 as PRHDT and CDR2 as FYEKMQ (reference sequence). This CDR3 region has 11 residues. DNA for the CDR3: TGTGCCAGCAGCGTCAGGTCTGAAGCTTTCTTT. Translation gives CASSVRSEAFF. Using reference TRBV13 and TRBJ1-1 for the parts outside the CDR3, the full variable domain is AAGVIQSPRHLIKEKRETATLKCYPIPRHDTVYWYQQGPGQDPQFLISFYEKMQSDKGSIPDRFSAQQFSDYHSELNMSSLELGDSALYFCASSVRSEAFFGQGTRLTVV.

The chain uses TRBV15 and TRBJ2-5; maybe TRBD2 (6 bases). The CDR3 totals 14 residues. Germline V gene sequence: CDR1 LNHNV, CDR2 YYDKDF (reference sequence). Trimming took 4 bases from V and 7 from J, leaving 16 bases between them. CDR3 DNA sequence: TGTGCCACCAGCATCGGAGAGGGAGGCGCGACCCAGTACTTC. It codes for CATSIGEGGATQYF. Drawing the rest from reference TRBV15 and TRBJ2-5, the complete variable domain is DAMVIQNPRYQVTQFGKPVTLSCSQTLNHNVMYWYQQKSSQAPKLLFHYYDKDFNNEADTPDNFQSRRPNTSFCFLDIRSPGLGDTAMYLCATSIGEGGATQYFGPGTRLLVL.

The CDR3 sequence: CASSPGDLLTDTQYF. CDR3 DNA sequence: TGTGCCAGCAGCCCAGGGGACCTACTCACAGATACGCAGTATTTT. The chain carries TRBV7-3 and TRBJ2-3; the D gene is possibly TRBD1 (6 bases). With 5 bases removed from V and 2 bases from J, the gap between germline ends came to 14 bases. The CDR3 runs to 15 residues. Germline-derived CDR1 and CDR2 are SGHTA and FQGTGA.

The V call is TRBV28, the J call TRBJ2-7; 7 bases align to TRBD1. Germline V lookup: CDR1 MDHEN, CDR2 SYDVKM. The CDR3 has 12 residues. The junction had 3 bases not matched to a gene; V was cut back by 4 bases and J by 6 bases. DNA of the CDR3: TGTGCCAGCAGTTCAACAGGGGCCGAGCAGTACTTC. This codes for CASSSTGAEQYF. The entire variable domain, with the rest obtained from reference TRBV28 and TRBJ2-7, is as follows: DVKVTQSSRYLVKRTGEKVFLECVQDMDHENMFWYRQDPGLGLRLIYFSYDVKMKEKGDIPEGYSVSREKKERFSLILESASTNQTSMYLCASSSTGAEQYFGPGTRLTVT.

This rearrangement joins TRBV4-3 to TRBJ1-1, with 10 positions matching TRBD1. This CDR3 comprises 17 residues. CDR1 and CDR2 from the germline V gene are LGHNA and YSLEER. The junction had 13 bases not matched to a gene; V was cut back by 3 bases and J by 6 bases. Here the CDR3 DNA reads TGCGCCAGCAGCCAGAGGACAGGGGGAGGCCCGGGGGCTGAAGCTTTCTTT. Protein product: CASSQRTGGGPGAEAFF.

The chain uses TRBV19 and TRBJ2-7; 14 nucleotides agree with TRBD2. Germline lookup yields CDR1 LNHDA and CDR2 SQIVND (reference sequence). The CDR3 has 17 residues. V lost 5 bases to trimming and J lost 6 bases; unmatched junction nucleotides: 12. The CDR3 bases are TGTGCCAGTAGTCCAAGCCCCGGGACTAGCGGGAGACGCGAGCAGTACTTC. This sequence encodes CASSPSPGTSGRREQYF. Complete variable domain (other parts from reference TRBV19 and TRBJ2-7): DGGITQSPKYLFRKEGQNVTLSCEQNLNHDAMYWYRQDPGQGLRLIYYSQIVNDFQKGDIAEGYSVSREKKESFPLTVTSAQKNPTAFYLCASSPSPGTSGRREQYFGPGTRLTVT.

The chain joins TRBV28 to TRBJ2-7, with 8 bases lining up with TRBD1. The CDR3 loop spans 14 amino acids. In germline, CDR1 is MDHEN, CDR2 SYDVKM. V was clipped by 5 bases and J by 3 bases; unmatched bases: 6. CDR3: CASSRPGQVYEQYF. The CDR3 DNA reads TGTGCCAGCAGTCGCCCGGGACAGGTCTACGAGCAGTACTTC.

The gene calls are TRBV28 and TRBJ1-2; 8 bases line up with TRBD1. The CDR3 runs 15 residues. V was clipped by 6 bases and J by 6 bases; unmatched bases: 12. CDR1 and CDR2 (germline): MDHEN, SYDVKM. CDR3 loop: CASRYRGGFSDGYTF. The CDR3 region has the DNA TGTGCCAGCAGGTACAGGGGGGGTTTTTCCGATGGCTACACCTTC.

The chain has TRBV2 and TRBJ1-1, with D possibly being TRBD1 (6 bases). The CDR3 runs to 17 residues. Germline V gene lookup returns CDR1 SNHLY and CDR2 FYNNEI. V lost 2 bases, J lost 1 base, and 17 bases lay in between. For the CDR3, the DNA is TGTGCCAGCAGTGAATCAACAGGGTCGGGAGGGAACACTGAAGCTTTCTTT. It encodes CASSESTGSGGNTEAFF.

The rearrangement links TRBV9 to TRBJ2-3; D is ambiguous. This CDR3 has 14 amino acids. V was shortened by 0 bases and J by 9 bases, with 14 bases between the two germline ends. Germline V gene lookup returns CDR1 SGDLS and CDR2 YYNGEE. CDR3 residues: CASSVATSGRTQYF. CDR3 DNA: TGTGCCAGCAGCGTAGCTACGAGTGGTCGAACGCAGTATTTT. The full variable domain, rest sourced from reference TRBV9 and TRBJ2-3, is DSGVTQTPKHLITATGQRVTLRCSPRSGDLSVYWYQQSLDQGLQFLIQYYNGEERAKGNILERFSAQQFPDLHSELNLSSLELGDSALYFCASSVATSGRTQYFGPGTRLTVL.

The chain carries TRBV28 and TRBJ1-6, with D possibly TRBD1 on 5 matching bases. The V end was cut by 7 bases, the J end by 5 bases, with 18 bases between. From germline, CDR1 is MDHEN and CDR2 SYDVKM. The CDR3 is 16 amino acids. The CDR3 spells CASTSFPGRDNSPLHF. In nucleotides, the CDR3 is TGTGCCAGCACCTCCTTCCCGGGACGGGATAATTCACCCCTCCACTTT.

The chain recombines TRBV12-3 or TRBV12-4 with TRBJ2-5; either TRBD1 or TRBD2 may fit D (5 bases each). CDR3 length equals 13 residues. With 4 bases removed from V and 5 bases from J, the gap between germline ends came to 11 bases. The CDR3 region is CASSYGATETQYF. The CDR3 nucleotides are TGTGCCAGCAGTTACGGGGCAACGGAGACCCAGTACTTC.

In this sample, this clone turned up once. The CDR3 here is CASRQGANEKLFF. As DNA, the CDR3 is TGTGCCAGTAGACAGGGGGCTAATGAAAAACTGTTTTTT. V is TRBV19 and J is TRBJ1-4; 8 bases are shared with TRBD1. The CDR3 has 13 residues. Trimming took 6 bases from V and 3 from J; bases not matched to a gene: 0. Germline V gene sequence: CDR1 LNHDA, CDR2 SQIVND (reference sequence).